The T cell receptor (beta chain) under discussion was sequenced for a study of beta chain features in type 1 diabetes. Across the whole study: All of the samples together had 107,917,701 sorted cells examined.

Every single donor gave one heparinised blood draw, and these averaged around 120 mL. Cell sorting via CD45RO/CCR7/CD25/CD127/CD95/CD27 was performed to obtain CD4+ naive, central memory, regulatory and stem cell-like memory cells. Each sorted fraction was over 95% pure. CDR1 and CDR2 (germline): SGDLS, YYNGEE. The CDR3 spans 16 residues. After removal of 4 bases from V and 4 bases from J, the junction contained 7 bases not matched to a gene. Investigators reverse transcribed all isolated RNA, so they sequenced expressed TCRB transcripts. The assay was immunoSEQ multiplex PCR, and TCRdb's table has in-frame clones only and misses some. The sample consists of about 160,000 clones, approximately 9.9% of them appearing once.

The sequenced material came from central memory CD4+ T cells from blood. This clonotype originated in a woman under 30 in good health. The chain couples TRBV9 to TRBJ2-1; 11 nucleotides match TRBD2. CDR3 amino acids: CASSKIAGGLYNEQFF. For the CDR3, the DNA is TGTGCCAGCAGCAAAATAGCGGGAGGGCTTTACAATGAGCAGTTCTTC.